The rows below give T cell receptor delta chains drawn from one sample of a study of gammadelta T cells in human blood. TCRdb re-called the RT-PCR reads using CATT. The sample lists approximately 1,200 delta-chain clones, over 8.5% occurring once. Material for sequencing was non-Vgamma9Vdelta2 gamma-delta T cells from cord blood. These receptors all stem from a newborn. Both conserved end residues are part of each CDR3. A D gene is named only where the DNA matches it firmly. Expanded clones are given a class, and other clones once, few, many or no size at all.

V	size	J	D	CDR3	DNA
TRDV1	few	TRDJ1	TRDD3	CALGELAPYTGGWRGTDKLIF	TGTGCTCTTGGGGAACTAGCCCCCTATACTGGGGGATGGAGGGGCACCGATAAACTCATCTTT
TRDV2	large	TRDJ1	TRDD3	CACDHSNWGIRAGTDKLIF	TGTGCCTGTGACCACTCAAACTGGGGGATACGGGCTGGCACCGATAAACTCATCTTT
TRAV29/DV5	few	TRDJ1	.	CAASAFHSDTGTDKLIF	TGTGCAGCAAGCGCCTTCCACTCGGATACTGGCACTGATAAACTCATCTTT
TRDV1	.	TRDJ1	TRDD3	CALGETLFGGYEDKLIF	TGTGCTCTTGGGGAAACCCTATTCGGGGGATATGAAGATAAACTCATCTTT
TRDV1	large	TRDJ1	.	CALGEPRPALYPHTDKLIF	TGTGCTCTTGGGGAACCCCGCCCCGCTCTCTATCCCCACACCGATAAACTCATCTTT
TRDV1	medium-sized	TRDJ1	TRDD3	CALGGNTPMVYWGLTDKLIF	TGTGCTCTTGGGGGGAATACCCCAATGGTTTACTGGGGGCTAACCGATAAACTCATCTTT
TRDV3	medium-sized	TRDJ1	TRDD3	CAFGIGGIPSDKLIF	TGTGCCTTTGGCATCGGGGGGATACCGTCCGATAAACTCATCTTT
TRDV1	large	TRDJ1	TRDD3	CALGEPLWGIRDKLIF	TGTGCTCTTGGGGAACCTCTTTGGGGGATACGAGATAAACTCATCTTT
TRDV1	large	TRDJ1	TRDD3	CALTGGYTDKLIF	TGTGCTCTTACTGGGGGGTACACCGATAAACTCATCTTT
TRDV1	medium-sized	TRDJ1	TRDD3	CALGERDRSGDRGLIF	TGTGCTCTTGGGGAAAGAGATCGGAGCGGGGATAGGGGACTCATCTTT
TRDV1	large	TRDJ2	TRDD3	CALGEQGIPTQLGDCSTAQLFF	TGTGCTCTTGGGGAACAGGGAATTCCTACCCAACTGGGGGATTGTAGCACAGCACAACTCTTCTTT
TRDV1	large	TRDJ1	TRDD3	CALGEFTPPSTGGYPFTDKLIF	TGTGCTCTTGGGGAATTTACCCCGCCGTCTACTGGGGGATACCCTTTCACCGATAAACTCATCTTT
TRDV1	large	TRDJ1	TRDD3	CALGELRSEAFLRLGDGSPDKLIF	TGTGCTCTTGGGGAACTAAGGTCTGAGGCCTTCCTTAGGCTGGGGGATGGGAGCCCCGATAAACTCATCTTT
TRDV1	large	TRDJ1	TRDD3	CALGERGDTVWSTRNGPDKLIF	TGTGCTCTTGGGGAACGGGGGGATACCGTCTGGAGTACCCGAAATGGGCCGGATAAACTCATCTTT
TRDV1	.	TRDJ1	TRDD3	CALGSLPTVLGDTGDTDKLIF	TGTGCTCTTGGGAGCCTTCCAACGGTACTGGGGGATACGGGGGACACCGATAAACTCATCTTT
TRDV1	few	TRDJ1	TRDD2	CALGEFLPKVGKVAPDKLIF	TGTGCTCTTGGGGAATTCCTTCCTAAGGTGGGAAAGGTGGCGCCTGATAAACTCATCTTT
TRDV1	large	TRDJ1	.	CALGEAYTDKLIF	TGTGCTCTTGGGGAGGCGTACACCGATAAACTCATCTTT
TRDV1	.	TRDJ1	.	CALGEMAGLRGKKTDKLIF	TGTGCTCTTGGGGAAATGGCGGGTCTACGCGGTAAGAAAACCGATAAACTCATCTTT
TRDV1	medium-sized	TRDJ1	TRDD3	CALGPRALGDTDTDKLIF	TGTGCTCTTGGCCCAAGGGCCCTGGGGGATACCGACACCGATAAACTCATCTTT
TRDV3	medium-sized	TRDJ1	TRDD3	CALDASPRLGADKLIF	TGTGCCTTGGATGCTTCCCCCCGACTGGGGGCCGATAAACTCATCTTT
TRDV1	medium-sized	TRDJ1	TRDD3	CALGKGIPWLDKLIF	TGTGCTCTTGGGAAGGGGATACCCTGGCTCGATAAACTCATCTTT
TRDV2	large	TRDJ3	TRDD3	CACDSNDWGIRGCWDTRQMFF	TGTGCCTGTGACTCCAATGACTGGGGGATACGGGGGTGCTGGGACACCCGACAGATGTTTTTC
TRDV1	large	TRDJ1	.	CALGELEGLRSSYTDKLIF	TGTGCTCTTGGGGAACTAGAAGGCCTTCGCTCTTCGTACACCGATAAACTCATCTTT
TRDV1	few	TRDJ1	TRDD3	CALGELEFYPAPPLLGAYKLIF	TGTGCTCTTGGGGAACTAGAATTCTACCCCGCGCCCCCTTTACTGGGGGCCTATAAACTCATCTTC
TRDV1	large	TRDJ1	.	CALGEQPPVLGDDIWADKLIF	.
TRDV1	.	TRDJ1	.	CALGAKGFLRRAGGLETDKLIF	TGTGCTCTTGGGGCCAAAGGCTTCCTACGTCGGGCTGGGGGACTAGAAACTGATAAACTCATCTTT
TRDV1	medium-sized	TRDJ1	.	CALGELVRCRGGTDKLIF	TGTGCTCTTGGGGAACTAGTCAGGTGCCGAGGGGGAACCGATAAACTCATCTTT
TRDV1	large	TRDJ1	TRDD3	CALGERGYVVKLIF	TGTGCTCTTGGGGAACGGGGATACGTGGTGAAACTCATCTTT
TRDV1	large	TRDJ1	.	CALGELTVVTRAGSYTDKLIF	TGTGCTCTTGGGGAACTCACGGTGGTCACGAGAGCTGGGTCGTACACCGATAAACTCATCTTT
TRDV1	large	TRDJ1	TRDD3	CALGGIQGESTGGYAADKLIF	TGTGCTCTTGGGGGTATCCAAGGCGAGAGTACTGGGGGATACGCTGCCGATAAACTCATCTTT
TRDV1	.	TRDJ1	TRDD3	CALGELAPYTGGWRGTDKLIF	TGTGCTCTTGGGGAACTAGCCCCCTATACTGGGGGATGGAGGGGCACTGATAAACTCATCTTT
TRDV3	medium-sized	TRDJ1	TRDD3	CALYWGSYTDKLIF	TGTGCCTTGTACTGGGGGTCTTACACCGATAAACTCATCTTT